The 19 T cell receptor beta chains below were found in one sample sequenced in a study of naive and memory T cell subsets. The SP2 primer and nested alpha and beta constant region primers amplified ligated cDNA in four rounds. One entry per CDR3 protein results from TCRdb running MiXCR on the UMI-ligation and nested PCR reads. The table includes some 21,000 distinct CDR3 sequences, about 6% detected once. The treatment: skin biopsy from PPD injection site in Mantoux-positive individual. A UMI-containing oligonucleotide was joined by 3' ligation to the TCR cDNA template. The sequencing used skin, collected from a tuberculin skin test site. The receptors come from an adult in good health.

At least ten counts were recorded for this clonotype. The chain uses TRBV2 and TRBJ2-1; tentatively, D is TRBD1 (5 bases). Deletions cut 6 bases from V and 8 bases from J, with 20 bases between. Germline V gives CDR1 SNHLY, CDR2 FYNNEI. This CDR3 region has 15 residues. CDR3 protein: CASRGIADRGDEQFF. As DNA, the CDR3 is TGTGCCAGCAGAGGGATAGCCGATAGGGGCGATGAGCAGTTCTTC.

J is TRBJ2-5 and V is TRBV7-9; 7 positions agree with TRBD2. The CDR3 covers 17 residues. Trimming cost V 5 bases and J 0 bases; bases outside gene matches: 12. Germline V lookup: CDR1 SEHNR, CDR2 FQNEAQ (reference sequence). CDR3 nucleotides: TGTGCCAGCAGCCCCAGCGGGATCTTGCGGGACCAAGAGACCCAGTACTTC. It yields the protein CASSPSGILRDQETQYF.

This clonotype has at least ten counts. The chain uses TRBV5-8 and TRBJ2-3; D is undetermined. The CDR3 consists of 14 residues. The V gene's germline CDR1 is SGHTS and CDR2 YDEGEE. The V end was cut by 2 bases, the J end by 3 bases, with 10 bases between. The CDR3 coding sequence is TGTGCCAGCAGCTTTACAACTCGGACAGATACGCAGTATTTT. Protein product: CASSFTTRTDTQYF.

This clonotype was counted only a few times. The junction does not match germline at one end; this may be a read error. The V gene is TRBV29-1, the J gene TRBJ1-2; D perhaps matches TRBD1 (5 bases). Germline V gene data show CDR1 as SQVTM and CDR2 as ANQGSEA. This CDR3 comprises 15 residues. CDR3 loop: CSVGSVFGGVYGDTF. The DNA for the CDR3 is TGCAGCGTTGGCTCAGTTTTTGGGGGAGTCTATGGCGACACCTTC.

This clonotype has ten or more counts. CDR3 sequence: CASSSGPMYNEQFF. CDR3 coding DNA: TGTGCCAGCAGTTCAGGACCCATGTACAATGAGCAGTTCTTC. The chain employs TRBV6-6 and TRBJ2-1; D remains ambiguous. The germline gives CDR1 MNHNY, CDR2 SVGAGI (reference sequence). The CDR3 sequence is 14 residues long. Deletions cut 4 bases from V and 4 bases from J, with 11 bases between.

This clonotype was seen only a few times. The J gene is TRBJ1-1, the V gene TRBV20-1, with D uncertain. This CDR3 is 12 amino acids long. The V gene lost 3 bases and the J gene lost 1 base, with 6 bases spanning the gap. Germline values: CDR1 DFQATT, CDR2 SNEGSKA (reference sequence). The CDR3 region has the DNA TGCAGTGCTAGTTCAGGGAACACTGAAGCTTTCTTT. It encodes CSASSGNTEAFF.

The J gene is TRBJ1-2, the V gene TRBV25-1; D might be TRBD1 (5 bases). Deletions cut 4 bases from V and 0 bases from J, with 12 bases between. Germline lookup yields CDR1 MGHDK and CDR2 SYGVNS. The CDR3 spans 15 residues. The CDR3 nucleotides are TGTGCCAGCAGTGGACACTTAGGGGCTAACTATGGCTACACCTTC. This gives the protein CASSGHLGANYGYTF.

This clonotype was recorded many times. The chain uses TRBV7-9 and TRBJ2-2, with D tentatively TRBD2 (6 bases). This CDR3 region has 14 residues. V lost 5 bases and J 3 bases, leaving 10 bases between the germline ends. Germline CDR1 and CDR2: SEHNR and FQNEAQ (reference sequence). CDR3 protein: CASSPGLYTGELFF. CDR3 nucleotides: TGTGCCAGCAGCCCGGGACTCTACACCGGGGAGCTGTTTTTT.

The sample holds a few counts of this clonotype. The V and J genes are TRBV6-2 or TRBV6-3 and TRBJ1-1; tentatively, D is TRBD1 (5 bases). This CDR3 region has 17 residues. Trimming stripped 2 bases from V and 1 base from J, with 17 bases between. Germline V lookup: CDR1 MNHEY, CDR2 SVGEGT. The chain's CDR3 is CASSYRVRTGPNTEAFF. The DNA for the CDR3 is TGTGCCAGCAGTTACCGGGTAAGAACAGGACCGAACACTGAAGCTTTCTTT.

The genes are TRBV20-1 and TRBJ2-4; possible D gene TRBD2, 6 bases. This CDR3 is 16 amino acids long. CDR1 DFQATT and CDR2 SNEGSKA come from the germline V gene (reference sequence). V shed 6 bases and J shed 0 bases, with 18 bases lying between them. This CDR3 reads CSAPGSSGLAKNIQYF. DNA for the CDR3: TGCAGTGCCCCCGGGAGTAGCGGCCTAGCCAAAAACATTCAGTACTTC.

In this sample, this clonotype turned up many times. The V gene is TRBV2, the J gene TRBJ2-7; D is uncertain. With 2 bases removed from V and 5 bases from J, the gap between germline ends came to 10 bases. The CDR3 loop spans 13 amino acids. In germline, CDR1 is SNHLY, CDR2 FYNNEI. As DNA, the CDR3 is TGTGCCAGCAGTGAACGCGGCGGAAACGAGCAGTACTTC. This encodes CASSERGGNEQYF. The full variable domain, completed using reference TRBV2 and TRBJ2-7, is EPEVTQTPSHQVTQMGQEVILRCVPISNHLYFYWYRQILGQKVEFLVSFYNNEISEKSEIFDDQFSVERPDGSNFTLKIRSTKLEDSAMYFCASSERGGNEQYFGPGTRLTVT.

This clonotype was counted at least ten times. The chain is built from TRBV7-2 and TRBJ2-1, with D unresolved. This CDR3 has 12 amino acids. V dropped 2 bases and J dropped 9 bases, with 8 bases sitting between them. Germline V CDR1 and CDR2: SGHTA, FQGNSA. The CDR3, as DNA: TGTGCCAGCAGCTTAATCGTCTTTGAGCAGTTCTTC. Translating it yields CASSLIVFEQFF.

This clonotype was recorded at least ten times. The gene calls are TRBV7-9 and TRBJ2-5, with TRBD1 matching over 8 bases. Germline CDR1 reads SEHNR; CDR2 reads FQNEAQ (reference sequence). The V and J ends lost 5 bases and 5 bases, in that order; junction bases with no gene match: 10. The CDR3 length is 15 residues. The CDR3 DNA follows: TGTGCCAGCAGCGCAACAACAGGGGGAGGTGAGACCCAGTACTTC. As protein: CASSATTGGGETQYF.

The DNA of the CDR3 is TGTGCCAGCAGTTTAGCCCTCACCGGGGAGCTGTTTTTT. This translates into CASSLALTGELFF. The chain is built from TRBV6-5 and TRBJ2-2; D gene ambiguous. Germline V lookup: CDR1 MNHEY, CDR2 SVGAGI. CDR3 size: 13 residues. The V gene lost 4 bases and the J gene lost 4 bases, with 7 bases spanning the gap.

This clonotype ranks as medium-sized. The chain links TRBV5-1 to TRBJ2-3; 8 bases align to TRBD2. The germline CDR1 and CDR2 sequences are SGHRS and YFSETQ. The CDR3 has 17 amino acids. With 3 bases clipped from V and 0 bases from J, the junction kept 9 bases outside the gene matches. The CDR3 region has the DNA TGCGCCAGCAGCTGGCCGAGACTAGCGTCTAGCACAGATACGCAGTATTTT. Translation gives CASSWPRLASSTDTQYF.

This clonotype was recorded at least ten times. This CDR3 reads CASSLRLAGDNEQFF. CDR3 nucleotide sequence: TGTGCCAGCAGCCTCCGACTAGCGGGAGATAATGAGCAGTTCTTC. V is TRBV4-2 and J is TRBJ2-1; TRBD2 aligns across 12 bases. The CDR3 length is 15 residues. With 4 bases clipped from V and 7 bases from J, the junction kept 5 bases outside the gene matches. In germline, CDR1 is LGHNA, CDR2 YNFKEQ.

The table lists this clonotype with many counts. The chain links TRBV20-1 to TRBJ2-7, with TRBD2 matching 7 bases. The germline gives CDR1 DFQATT, CDR2 SNEGSKA (reference sequence). Losses at the gene ends were 0 bases for V and 6 bases for J; bases not matched to a gene: 5. CDR3 length equals 13 residues. CDR3 coding DNA: TGCAGTGCTAGAGAGAGGCTAGCGGCCGAGCAGTACTTC. This sequence encodes CSARERLAAEQYF.

This clonotype is a singleton in its sample. One junction end disagrees with the germline gene, perhaps due to a read error. V is TRBV28 and J is TRBJ1-1, with D perhaps matching TRBD1 (5 bases). Germline V gene lookup returns CDR1 MDHEN and CDR2 SYDVKM. The length of the CDR3 is 15 residues. The CDR3 loop reads CASSLGTLWNTEVFF. The CDR3 DNA reads TGTGCCAGCAGTTTAGGGACTTTGTGGAACACTGAAGTTTTCTTT.

This clonotype was recorded at least ten times. The chain employs TRBV6-5 and TRBJ2-7; D assignment may be TRBD1 or TRBD2 (6 bases each). CDR1 and CDR2 (germline): MNHEY, SVGAGI. The V gene lost 2 bases and the J gene lost 7 bases, with 15 bases spanning the gap. The CDR3 runs 14 residues. In DNA form, the CDR3 reads TGTGCCAGCAGTTACGTTAGGGGGGCCGGAGAGCAGTACTTC. This codes for CASSYVRGAGEQYF.